This T cell receptor (beta chain) emerged from a study of shared clonotypes between healthy human individuals. The wider study: Plates per donor: three CD4 naive, three CD4 memory, two CD8 naive, one CD8 memory.

CDR3 size: 15 residues. V dropped 5 bases and J dropped 0 bases, with 14 bases sitting between them. Germline V gene data show CDR1 as MDHEN and CDR2 as SYDVKM. Measured with immunoSEQ multiplex PCR; TCRdb has only the in-frame clones, and not every one. The repertoire holds 2.3 million or so clones, with approximately 95% as singletons. The J gene is TRBJ2-7, the V gene TRBV28; D not certain. Sequences were obtained from naive CD4+ T cells from PBMCs. Subset given: CD45RA+ positively selected. The TCR was taken from a young man in good health. Some clones in this sample may be carry-over from other donors' samples. DNA for the CDR3: TGTGCCAGCAGTATCGGACGGACGAGCTCCTACGAGCAGTACTTC. Translated: CASSIGRTSSYEQYF.